The rows below give T cell receptor beta chains drawn from one sample of a study of vaccination and CD4 T cells after COVID-19. In TCRdb, the PCR reads were re-called with MiXCR into one record per CDR3 protein. Altogether over 9,000 distinct CDR3 sequences are present, roughly 24% being singletons, with the ten largest covering 9.5% to 15%. No cognate antigen is known for these TCRs. Sequenced material: CD4+ T cells from blood, cultured in vitro, taken after SARS-CoV-2 vaccination. These receptors were obtained from a human donor who had recovered from COVID-19. The CDR3 runs from the conserved cysteine through the conserved F or W.

>TRBJ2-7|TRBV11-3
CASSPVAGDSYEQYF
>TRBJ1-3|TRBV6-5
CASSFSAIGNTIYF
>TRBJ2-6|TRBV12-3/TRBV12-4
CASSLDRAPGANVLTF
>TRBJ2-7|TRBV18
CASSPSGGLYEQYF
>TRBJ1-2|TRBV20-1
CSAPLDRDNYGYTF
>TRBJ1-6|TRBV6-1
CASSWTAYNSPLHF
>TRBJ2-1|TRBV4-3
CASSPTTTAYNEQFF
>TRBJ2-1|TRBV7-6
CASSSPQGSRNNEQFF
>TRBJ1-1|TRBV9
CASSPRTAYTEAFF
>TRBJ2-5|TRBV28
CASRQRQGARSPTQYF
>TRBJ1-2|TRBV4-3
CASSHPGQGVGGYTF
>TRBJ2-7|TRBV28
CASGTGHYEQYF
>TRBJ1-6|TRBV21-1
CASSKGTVYNSPLHF
>TRBJ2-7|TRBV28
CASSSPRPTFYEQYF
>TRBJ1-6|TRBV12-3/TRBV12-4
CASDPTGNSPLHF
>TRBJ1-1|TRBV6-1
CAARRPDFTEAFF
>TRBJ2-7|TRBV27
CASGTGTGTTRQYF
>TRBJ1-1|TRBV28
CASSLPPPGQGEEAFF
>TRBJ2-7|TRBV7-2
CASSRGGTNYEQYF
>TRBJ1-2|TRBV7-2
CASSLHPLKDGYTF
>TRBJ1-4|TRBV20-1
CSARAVQLNEKLFF
>TRBJ2-5|TRBV6-2/TRBV6-3
CASSYGGMRGETQYF
>TRBJ2-2|TRBV12-5
CASGLVRGHPETGELFF
>TRBJ1-1|TRBV18
CASSPTEGRAEAFF
>TRBJ2-7|TRBV20-1
CSARAGGREQYF
>TRBJ1-5|TRBV11-1
CASSLSGGNQPQHF
>TRBJ1-5|TRBV28
CASRTGQINYSNQPQHF
>TRBJ1-5|TRBV6-2/TRBV6-3
CASSRRRDGENRNQPQHF
>TRBJ1-1|TRBV12-3/TRBV12-4
CASRKGIEAFF
>TRBJ2-1|TRBV4-3
CASSRNSLIGGSSYNEQFF
>TRBJ2-7|TRBV7-2
CASSLALRARRSYEQYF